This T cell receptor (beta chain) emerged from a study of shared clonotypes between healthy human individuals. Study results and caveats: When naive CD4 clonotypes were compared across several donors, approximately 5% were shared. Clonotypes which were not shared had lower generation probabilities than clonotypes that all four donors shared.

Negatively enriched CD4+ T cells were divided by CD45RA into naive and memory. Trimming removed 7 bases from V and 0 bases from J, with 17 bases in between. Germline V gene lookup returns CDR1 SGHRS and CDR2 YFSETQ. There are 15 residues in the CDR3. The repertoire was sequenced with immunoSEQ multiplex PCR; TCRdb's copy has only in-frame clones and lacks some. This table holds roughly 2.6 million clones, around nine tenths found once. In the case of this clone: Its specificity is unknown.

Sequenced input: naive CD4+ T cells sorted from blood. The subset was: CD45RA+ positively selected. The chain links TRBV5-1 to TRBJ2-7, with TRBD1 as a possible D gene (6 bases). The receptor comes from a young man in good health. The DNA for the CDR3 is TGCGCCAGCGCTAACAGGGCCTTTTACTCCTACGAGCAGTACTTC. Protein product: CASANRAFYSYEQYF. The full variable domain, in which reference TRBV5-1 and TRBJ2-7 provide the parts outside the CDR3, is KAGVTQTPRYLIKTRGQQVTLSCSPISGHRSVSWYQQTPGQGLQFLFEYFSETQRNKGNFPGRFSGRQFSNSRSEMNVSTLELGDSALYLCASANRAFYSYEQYFGPGTRLTVT.